A selection of T cell receptor beta chains follows, all from one sample in a study of blood T cell repertoires in COVID-19. Using immunoSEQ multiplex PCR, the repertoire was profiled, and TCRdb retains in-frame clones only, with some absent. The sample yields about 110,000 clones, roughly 85% seen once. Sequenced: peripheral blood. All receptors derive from a human donor in a cohort sampled during active COVID-19. Both conserved end residues are part of each CDR3. The D gene is left open where the match is weak. The size entry is marked missing in some rows and otherwise reads once, few, many or a size class.

DNA: TGTGCCAGCAGCTTACCCTACAGGGGACCCTCTGGAAACACCATATATTTT
CDR3: CASSLPYRGPSGNTIYF
V: TRBV7-6
J: TRBJ1-3
D: TRBD1
size: NA

DNA: TGTGCCAGCAGCTTAACAGCTGCAACTAATGAAAAACTGTTTTTT
CDR3: CASSLTAATNEKLFF
V: TRBV5-5
J: TRBJ1-4
D: NA
size: NA

DNA: TGTGCCAGCAGCCAAGCTCCACTAGCCAAAAACATTCAGTACTTC
CDR3: CASSQAPLAKNIQYF
V: TRBV3-1/TRBV3-2
J: TRBJ2-4
D: NA
size: NA

DNA: TGTGCCAGTAGTAGGGACTCTGAAGAGACCCAGTACTTC
CDR3: CASSRDSEETQYF
V: TRBV19
J: TRBJ2-5
D: NA
size: once

DNA: TGTGCCAGCAGCGGCACTCCGGGACATTCCTACGAGCAGTACTTC
CDR3: CASSGTPGHSYEQYF
V: TRBV21-1
J: TRBJ2-7
D: NA
size: few

DNA: TGCAGCGTTGAAGTTAGGGACAGGGGAATGAAGACCCAGTACTTC
CDR3: CSVEVRDRGMKTQYF
V: TRBV29-1
J: TRBJ2-5
D: TRBD1
size: NA

DNA: TGTGCCAGCAGCCAAGTAGTATTCTATGGCTACACCTTC
CDR3: CASSQVVFYGYTF
V: TRBV3-1/TRBV3-2
J: TRBJ1-2
D: NA
size: NA

DNA: TGTGCCAGCAGTTCTACAGGGGGCTCTGGAAACACCATATATTTT
CDR3: CASSSTGGSGNTIYF
V: TRBV27
J: TRBJ1-3
D: TRBD1
size: NA

DNA: TGTGCCAGCAGCCAAGACGGGACTACCTACGCCCCATTCACAGATACGCAGTATTTT
CDR3: CASSQDGTTYAPFTDTQYF
V: TRBV4-2
J: TRBJ2-3
D: TRBD2
size: NA

DNA: TGCAGCGCTCAAGATCCATGGGGAGGTAACACTGAAGCTTTCTTT
CDR3: CSAQDPWGGNTEAFF
V: TRBV29-1
J: TRBJ1-1
D: NA
size: NA

DNA: TGTGCCAGCAGCCGAACAGGGACAGAGCTACAAGAGACCCAGTACTTC
CDR3: CASSRTGTELQETQYF
V: TRBV28
J: TRBJ2-5
D: TRBD1
size: NA

DNA: TGCGCCAGCAGCACAGGGGGATTGAACACTGAAGCTTTCTTT
CDR3: CASSTGGLNTEAFF
V: TRBV5-1
J: TRBJ1-1
D: TRBD1
size: NA

DNA: TGTGCCAGCAGCCGGACAGGGTCCGGAAACACCATATATTTT
CDR3: CASSRTGSGNTIYF
V: TRBV28
J: TRBJ1-3
D: TRBD1
size: few

DNA: TGTGCCAGCAACCTGAGGGACAGTAATGAAAAACTGTTTTTT
CDR3: CASNLRDSNEKLFF
V: TRBV3-1/TRBV3-2
J: TRBJ1-4
D: TRBD1
size: once

DNA: TGCAGCGTTCTCAGGACTAGCGCTAACAATGAGCAGTTCTTC
CDR3: CSVLRTSANNEQFF
V: TRBV29-1
J: TRBJ2-1
D: TRBD2
size: NA

DNA: TGTGCCAGCTCACCAGGGAGGAATGAGCAGTTCTTC
CDR3: CASSPGRNEQFF
V: TRBV18
J: TRBJ2-1
D: NA
size: NA

DNA: TGTGCCTGGAGTGACCGGGTCTCATACCAGGAGCTGTTTTTT
CDR3: CAWSDRVSYQELFF
V: TRBV30
J: TRBJ2-2
D: NA
size: once

DNA: TGTGCCAGCAGTGAATTAAGTGACAGGTACTATGGCTACACCTTC
CDR3: CASSELSDRYYGYTF
V: TRBV25-1
J: TRBJ1-2
D: NA
size: NA

DNA: TGTGCCAGCAGTTTCTCGCAGGCCCAAAACATTCAGTACTTC
CDR3: CASSFSQAQNIQYF
V: TRBV27
J: TRBJ2-4
D: NA
size: few

DNA: TGTGCCAGCTCACCGGGACAGGGATCTGGTGAAGCTTTCTTT
CDR3: CASSPGQGSGEAFF
V: TRBV18
J: TRBJ1-1
D: TRBD1
size: NA

DNA: TGTGCCAGCAGCCCTGTGGGGGCTCGCACTGAAGCTTTCTTT
CDR3: CASSPVGARTEAFF
V: TRBV11-2
J: TRBJ1-1
D: NA
size: NA

DNA: TGTGCCAGCAGTTGGGGGGTCGGGGAGCTGTTTTTT
CDR3: CASSWGVGELFF
V: TRBV3-1/TRBV3-2
J: TRBJ2-2
D: NA
size: NA

DNA: TGTGCCAGCAGCCGACAGTTCAACACTGAAGCTTTCTTT
CDR3: CASSRQFNTEAFF
V: TRBV14
J: TRBJ1-1
D: NA
size: NA

DNA: TGTGCCATCACCACAGGTATGAACACTGAAGCTTTCTTT
CDR3: CAITTGMNTEAFF
V: TRBV10-3
J: TRBJ1-1
D: NA
size: NA

DNA: TGTGCCAGCAGCGTAAAACAAGGGGCCAACGTCCTGACTTTC
CDR3: CASSVKQGANVLTF
V: TRBV6-5
J: TRBJ2-6
D: NA
size: once

DNA: TGTGCCAGCAGCGTACGCGTCACAGATACGCAGTATTTT
CDR3: CASSVRVTDTQYF
V: TRBV9
J: TRBJ2-3
D: NA
size: NA

DNA: TGTGCCAGCCGTACCGGGACAGCCACAGATACGCAGTATTTT
CDR3: CASRTGTATDTQYF
V: TRBV2
J: TRBJ2-3
D: TRBD1
size: NA

DNA: TGTGCCAGCAGCGTAGGAGACAGGGTGTCGGATCAGCCCCAGCATTTT
CDR3: CASSVGDRVSDQPQHF
V: TRBV9
J: TRBJ1-5
D: TRBD1
size: few

DNA: TGTGCCAGCAGGGTAGCGGCCACCGGGGAGCTGTTTTTT
CDR3: CASRVAATGELFF
V: TRBV5-8
J: TRBJ2-2
D: NA
size: NA

DNA: TGTGCCAGCTCACCACCCCTACAGGGAGACAGCGGATATGGCTACACCTTC
CDR3: CASSPPLQGDSGYGYTF
V: TRBV18
J: TRBJ1-2
D: NA
size: once

DNA: TGTGCCAGCAGCCAAGCGCTCGGGACTAGCGGTTACGAGCAGTACTTC
CDR3: CASSQALGTSGYEQYF
V: TRBV4-2
J: TRBJ2-7
D: TRBD2
size: NA

DNA: TGTGCCATCAGTTTGGGAGTAGTCCATGAGCAGTTCTTC
CDR3: CAISLGVVHEQFF
V: TRBV10-3
J: TRBJ2-1
D: NA
size: NA

DNA: TGTGCCAGAAGCTTGCCTAGCGGGGGGGTATTAGCCAAAAACATTCAGTACTTC
CDR3: CARSLPSGGVLAKNIQYF
V: TRBV5-3
J: TRBJ2-4
D: TRBD2
size: NA